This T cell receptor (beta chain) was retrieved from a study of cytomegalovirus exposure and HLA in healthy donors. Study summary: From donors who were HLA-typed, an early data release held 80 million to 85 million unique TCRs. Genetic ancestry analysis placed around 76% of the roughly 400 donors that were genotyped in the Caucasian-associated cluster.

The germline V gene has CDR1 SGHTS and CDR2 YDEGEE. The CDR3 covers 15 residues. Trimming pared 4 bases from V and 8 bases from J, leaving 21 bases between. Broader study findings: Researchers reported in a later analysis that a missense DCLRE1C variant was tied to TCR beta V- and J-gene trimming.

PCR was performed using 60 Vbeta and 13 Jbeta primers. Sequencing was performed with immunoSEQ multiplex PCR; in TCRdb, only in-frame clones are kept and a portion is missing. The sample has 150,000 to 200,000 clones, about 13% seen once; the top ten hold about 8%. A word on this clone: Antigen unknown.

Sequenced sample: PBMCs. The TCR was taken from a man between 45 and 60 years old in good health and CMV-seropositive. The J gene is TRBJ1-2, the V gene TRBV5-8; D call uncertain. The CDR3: CASSPESAEDCGYTF. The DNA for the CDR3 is TGTGCCAGCAGCCCAGAAAGTGCCGAAGACTGCGGCTACACCTTC.